One and the same sample provided the 21 T cell receptor beta chains below, sequenced in a study of CDR3 diversity in severe acne. TCRdb processed the PCR reads anew with MiXCR; each CDR3 protein has one entry. The sample comprises over 90,000 distinct CDR3 sequences, around 56% of which are singletons, and around 12% rests with the top ten. Sequencing was performed on blood. These receptor sequences come from a male donor with acne.

V gene TRBV7-9 combines with J gene TRBJ1-1, with 8 nucleotides matching TRBD1. CDR1 and CDR2 (germline): SEHNR, FQNEAQ (reference sequence). The CDR3 length is 14 residues. The V and J ends lost 5 bases and 4 bases, in that order; junction bases with no gene match: 6. This CDR3 reads CASSGDRGITEAFF. Here the CDR3 DNA reads TGTGCCAGCAGCGGAGACAGGGGAATCACTGAAGCTTTCTTT.

This chain joins TRBV29-1 and TRBJ2-7; 11 bases align to TRBD2. J was trimmed by 2 bases and V by 4 bases; bases with no gene match: 13. Germline-derived CDR1 and CDR2 are SQVTM and ANQGSEA. CDR3 length equals 17 residues. The CDR3 bases are TGCAGCGTTGCCGGACAGCCGGGACTAGCGGACCCCTACGAGCAGTACTTC. This codes for CSVAGQPGLADPYEQYF.

As to this clonotype: At one end, the junction sequence differs from germline, possibly due to a read error. This sequence joins TRBV7-8 and TRBJ2-3, with D possibly TRBD2 on 6 matching bases. Per the germline V gene, CDR1 is SGHVS and CDR2 is FQNEAQ. This CDR3 is built from 17 residues. The CDR3 protein is CASSLGWRYGSRDTQYF. The CDR3, as DNA: TGTGCCAGCAGCTTAGGGTGGAGGTACGGGAGCAGAGATACGCAGTATTTT.

This clonotype has just a few counts. CDR3 nucleotides: TGCAGTGCTAGAAAGCACCCTAGCGGGAGGATCTACAATGAGCAGTTCTTC. This codes for CSARKHPSGRIYNEQFF. V usage is TRBV20-1 and J usage is TRBJ2-1, with TRBD2 matching 11 bases. V dropped 2 bases and J dropped 3; count of bases not matched to a gene: 9. The CDR3 covers 17 residues. The V gene's germline CDR1 is DFQATT and CDR2 SNEGSKA (reference sequence).

This rearrangement joins TRBV24-1 to TRBJ1-5; D is unclear. Germline CDR1 and CDR2: KGHDR and SFDVKD. There are 14 residues in the CDR3. The V end lost 5 bases, the J end lost 5 bases, and 12 bases lay between the germline ends. The CDR3 spells CATSAWDIDQPQHF. CDR3 in DNA: TGTGCCACCAGTGCTTGGGATATCGATCAGCCCCAGCATTTT.

The CDR3 nucleotides are TGTGCGAACCGGGCCAACCTGAACACTGAAGCTTTCTTT. The encoded protein is CANRANLNTEAFF. The chain combines TRBV2 with TRBJ1-1, with D unresolved. Germline values: CDR1 SNHLY, CDR2 FYNNEI. This CDR3 region has 13 residues.

J is TRBJ2-5 and V is TRBV7-6, with D tentatively TRBD2 (5 bases). The CDR3 contains 14 residues. V gave up 1 base and J gave up 5 bases, with 11 bases separating them. Germline V gene sequence: CDR1 SGHVS, CDR2 FNYEAQ. In DNA form, the CDR3 reads TGTGCCAGCAGCTTAGGTCTAGCAGTCGAGACCCAGTACTTC. Residues: CASSLGLAVETQYF.

The V gene is TRBV6-1, the J gene TRBJ2-1; 11 bases line up with TRBD2. This CDR3 has 15 amino acids. Per the germline V gene, CDR1 is MNHNS and CDR2 is SASEGT. Losses at the gene ends were 6 bases for V and 4 bases for J; bases not matched to a gene: 5. The CDR3 bases are TGTGCCAGCAGGATAACTAGCGGGAGTTACAATGAGCAGTTCTTC. It codes for CASRITSGSYNEQFF.

In its sample, this clonotype was seen a few times. The V and J genes are TRBV9 and TRBJ1-2, with 10 bases identical to TRBD1. This CDR3 is 15 amino acids long. Germline CDR1 is SGDLS and CDR2 is YYNGEE. V lost 3 bases to trimming and J lost 3 bases; unmatched junction nucleotides: 5. CDR3 sequence (DNA): TGTGCCAGCAGCGGGGACAGGGGCTCAGACTATGGCTACACCTTC. It is translated as CASSGDRGSDYGYTF.

The V gene is TRBV6-6, the J gene TRBJ2-7, with D perhaps matching TRBD2 (5 bases). The V gene lost 5 bases and the J gene lost 1 base, with 12 bases spanning the gap. The CDR3 totals 14 residues. Germline values: CDR1 MNHNY, CDR2 SVGAGI (reference sequence). The DNA for the CDR3 is TGTGCCAGCAGTGTGACACCGGGGTCCTACGAGCAGTACTTC. Its translation is CASSVTPGSYEQYF.

V and J are TRBV25-1 and TRBJ1-2; maybe TRBD1 (5 bases). Trimming shortened V by 7 bases and J by 4 bases, and 16 bases separated the two germline ends. The CDR3 has 14 residues. Germline assignment: CDR1 MGHDK and CDR2 SYGVNS. This CDR3 reads CASIPQVGGYGYTF. CDR3 DNA: TGTGCCAGCATTCCACAGGTAGGCGGCTATGGCTACACCTTC.

This clonotype has only one observation. This chain joins TRBV9 and TRBJ1-6; D is ambiguous. This CDR3 comprises 14 residues. The V end lost 2 bases, the J end lost 7 bases, and 10 bases lay between the germline ends. The V gene's germline CDR1 is SGDLS and CDR2 YYNGEE. The CDR3 loop reads CASSVGQQNSPLHF. CDR3 bases: TGTGCCAGCAGCGTTGGGCAGCAGAATTCACCCCTCCACTTT.

This clonotype was counted a single time. This CDR3 fails to terminate in the conserved phenylalanine or tryptophan, so it likely reflects a read error. The V call is TRBV4-1, the J call TRBJ2-3, with 7 bases identical to TRBD1. Germline V gene lookup returns CDR1 MGHRA and CDR2 YSYEKL. V was pared by 2 bases and J by 1 base, with 3 bases of the junction left unmatched. CDR3 size: 15 residues. CDR3 loop: CASSQTGVGTDTQYL. Here the CDR3 DNA reads TGCGCCAGCAGCCAAACAGGGGTGGGCACAGATACGCAGTATCTT.

In this sample, this clonotype turned up many times. This chain links TRBV5-6 with TRBJ2-1; 9 nucleotides agree with TRBD1. The germline CDR1 and CDR2 sequences are SGHDT and YYEEEE. The CDR3 spans 16 residues. Unmatched junction bases numbered 7, after V lost 4 bases and J lost 2 bases. The CDR3 DNA is TGTGCCAGCAGCGTCACCGGGACAGGGACCTACAATGAGCAGTTCTTC. It translates to CASSVTGTGTYNEQFF.

This clonotype was detected many times. V and J are TRBV28 and TRBJ1-5, with TRBD1 matching over 8 bases. CDR3 length equals 15 residues. J was trimmed by 7 bases and V by 2 bases; bases with no gene match: 7. Germline values: CDR1 MDHEN, CDR2 SYDVKM. For the CDR3, the DNA is TGTGCCAGCAGTTTACAGGGGGCAAAAGGACAGCCCCAGCATTTT. It specifies CASSLQGAKGQPQHF.

The V and J genes are TRBV10-3 and TRBJ1-2; tentative D call: TRBD1 (5 bases). V was pared by 10 bases and J by 2 bases, with 17 bases between. Germline V CDR1 and CDR2: ENHRY, SYGVKD. The CDR3 is made up of 14 amino acids. The CDR3 region is CASSVDRANYGYTF. Here the CDR3 DNA reads TGTGCCAGCAGCGTTGACAGAGCGAACTATGGCTACACCTTC.

This chain uses TRBV29-1 with TRBJ2-7; 8 positions agree with TRBD2. The germline gives CDR1 SQVTM, CDR2 ANQGSEA. CDR3 size: 14 residues. The V gene end was trimmed by 1 base and the J gene end by 2 bases; junction bases not matched to a gene: 4. The CDR3 sequence is CSVEVGAGAYEQYF. The CDR3 region has the DNA TGCAGCGTTGAAGTCGGAGCGGGGGCCTACGAGCAGTACTTC.

This clonotype was seen a few times. The chain joins TRBV2 to TRBJ1-6; D remains ambiguous. Germline CDR1 SNHLY, CDR2 FYNNEI. This CDR3 has 13 amino acids. Trimming removed 7 bases at V and 0 bases at J, with 4 bases between. In DNA, the CDR3 is TGTGCCAGCATTGGCTCCTATAATTCACCCCTCCACTTT. Translation: CASIGSYNSPLHF.

The chain joins TRBV2 to TRBJ1-2, with D possibly matching TRBD1 (5 bases). Germline lookup yields CDR1 SNHLY and CDR2 FYNNEI. CDR3 length: 15 amino acids. V lost 4 bases and J 4 bases, leaving 16 bases between the germline ends. In DNA form, the CDR3 reads TGTGCCAGCAGTGGCAGGGAGGGGAAAATCTATGGCTACACCTTC. This sequence encodes CASSGREGKIYGYTF.

About this clonotype itself: A single base separates this from a much larger clone, so it may be a read error. This CDR3 reads CATKGRGTGELFF. The CDR3 DNA reads as TGTGCCACCAAGGGGAGGGGCACCGGGGAGCTGTTTTTT. The chain couples TRBV24-1 to TRBJ2-2; TRBD2 matches 7 bases. V lost 8 bases to trimming and J lost 4 bases; unmatched junction nucleotides: 3. CDR1 and CDR2 from the germline V gene are KGHDR and SFDVKD. The CDR3 loop spans 13 amino acids.

Comments on this clonotype: This sequence may be a read error, since a much larger clone differs from it by one base. The chain uses TRBV5-4 and TRBJ2-2; 13 bases are a match to TRBD2. The germline V gene encodes CDR1 SGHNT and CDR2 YYREEE (reference sequence). The CDR3 runs 16 residues. The CDR3 coding sequence is TGTGCCAGCAGAGGACTAGCGGGAGCGAACACCGGGGAGCTGTCTTTT. This encodes CASRGLAGANTGELSF.